These T cell receptor beta chains were read from a single sample in a study of blood T cell repertoires in COVID-19. The assay was immunoSEQ multiplex PCR, and TCRdb's table has in-frame clones only and misses some. The table has over 120,000 clones, about 80% seen once. The sequencing sample was made of PBMCs or T cells enriched from blood (not recorded which). Receptors originate from a woman in her forties or fifties who had recovered from COVID-19. CDR3s include the opening cysteine and the closing phenylalanine or tryptophan. Each record gives: CDR3 protein, D gene, clone size, V gene. A D gene is named only where the DNA matches it firmly. Where a row states a size, it is once, few, many or the class of an expanded clone; other rows omit it.

CASSLGGQGEAFF,NA,NA,TRBV7-9
CASRMYGDFDSPLHF,NA,NA,TRBV27
CASSLRGATYNEQFF,NA,few,TRBV5-1
CAISQEPANYGYTF,NA,NA,TRBV10-3
CASSALAGGLETQYF,TRBD2,NA,TRBV10-2
CASTPPGNTEAFF,NA,once,TRBV6-5
CASSVGDTSSYEQYF,NA,NA,TRBV9
CASRQTGGEAFF,TRBD1,NA,TRBV2
CASSQEGGQGGQPQHF,TRBD1,NA,TRBV4-2
CASSLRQFDQPQHF,NA,NA,TRBV28
CASSLDAGVGGYTF,NA,once,TRBV7-2
CASSSSNAEAFF,NA,NA,TRBV19
CSVDGEDTEAFF,NA,NA,TRBV29-1
CASSLVGGELAKNIQYF,TRBD2,NA,TRBV11-2
CASSLALTYNEQFF,NA,NA,TRBV11-2
CSVEDLGQKNTGELFF,NA,NA,TRBV29-1
CASSINRGLNEQYF,TRBD1,NA,TRBV19
CASSPGRDGELFF,NA,few,TRBV18
CASSISGTSGGDTQYF,TRBD2,NA,TRBV19